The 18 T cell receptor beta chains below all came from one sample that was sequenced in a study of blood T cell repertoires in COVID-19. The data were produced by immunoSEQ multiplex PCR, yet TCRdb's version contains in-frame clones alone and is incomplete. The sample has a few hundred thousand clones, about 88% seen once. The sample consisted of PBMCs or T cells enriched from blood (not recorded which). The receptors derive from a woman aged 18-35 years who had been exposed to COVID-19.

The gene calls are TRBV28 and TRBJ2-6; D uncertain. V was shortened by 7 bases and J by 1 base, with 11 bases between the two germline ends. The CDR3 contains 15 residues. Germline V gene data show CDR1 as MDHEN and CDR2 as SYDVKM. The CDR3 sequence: CASNSAKSGANVLTF. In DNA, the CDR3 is TGTGCCAGCAACTCCGCCAAGTCTGGGGCCAACGTCCTGACTTTC.

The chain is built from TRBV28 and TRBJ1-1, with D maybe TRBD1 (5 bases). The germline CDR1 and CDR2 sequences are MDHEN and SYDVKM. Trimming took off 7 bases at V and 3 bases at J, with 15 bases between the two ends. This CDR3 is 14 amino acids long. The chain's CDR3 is CASTLAGGHTEAFF. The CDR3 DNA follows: TGTGCCAGCACCCTGGCGGGGGGTCACACTGAAGCTTTCTTT.

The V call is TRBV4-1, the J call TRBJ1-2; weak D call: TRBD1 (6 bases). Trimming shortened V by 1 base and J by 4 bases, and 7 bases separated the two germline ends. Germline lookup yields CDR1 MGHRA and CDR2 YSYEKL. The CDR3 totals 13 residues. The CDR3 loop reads CASSQVQGYGYTF. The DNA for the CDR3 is TGCGCCAGCAGCCAAGTACAGGGCTATGGCTACACCTTC.

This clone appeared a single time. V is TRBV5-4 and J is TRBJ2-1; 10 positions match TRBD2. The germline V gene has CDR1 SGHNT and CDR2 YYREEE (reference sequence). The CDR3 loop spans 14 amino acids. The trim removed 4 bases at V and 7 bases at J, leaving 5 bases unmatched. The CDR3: CASSEASGSNEQFF. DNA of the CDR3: TGTGCCAGCAGCGAAGCTAGCGGGAGTAATGAGCAGTTCTTC. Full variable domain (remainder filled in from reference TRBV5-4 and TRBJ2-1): ETGVTQSPTHLIKTRGQQVTLRCSSQSGHNTVSWYQQALGQGPQFIFQYYREEENGRGNFPPRFSGLQFPNYSSELNVNALELDDSALYLCASSEASGSNEQFFGPGTRLTVL.

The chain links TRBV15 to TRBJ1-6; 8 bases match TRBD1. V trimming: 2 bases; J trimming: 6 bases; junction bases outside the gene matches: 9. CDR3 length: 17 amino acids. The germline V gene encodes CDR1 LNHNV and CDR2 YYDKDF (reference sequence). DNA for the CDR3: TGTGCCACCAGCAGAACGGACAGGGATTTATTTAATTCACCCCTCCACTTT. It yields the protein CATSRTDRDLFNSPLHF. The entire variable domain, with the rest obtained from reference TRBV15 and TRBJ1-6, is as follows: DAMVIQNPRYQVTQFGKPVTLSCSQTLNHNVMYWYQQKSSQAPKLLFHYYDKDFNNEADTPDNFQSRRPNTSFCFLDIRSPGLGDTAMYLCATSRTDRDLFNSPLHFGNGTRLTVT.

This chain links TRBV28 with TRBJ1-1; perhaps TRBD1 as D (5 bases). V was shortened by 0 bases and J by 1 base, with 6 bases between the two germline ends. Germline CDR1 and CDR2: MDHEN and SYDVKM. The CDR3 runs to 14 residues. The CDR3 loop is CASSLWTENTEAFF. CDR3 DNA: TGTGCCAGCAGTTTATGGACAGAGAACACTGAAGCTTTCTTT.

The CDR3 sequence: CASSLTGKETQYF. The CDR3 coding sequence is TGCGCCAGCAGCTTGACAGGGAAAGAGACCCAGTACTTC. This sequence joins TRBV5-1 and TRBJ2-5; weak D call: TRBD1 (6 bases). Trimming took off 1 base at V and 3 bases at J, with 7 bases between the two ends. CDR1 and CDR2 from the germline V gene are SGHRS and YFSETQ. The CDR3 consists of 13 residues.

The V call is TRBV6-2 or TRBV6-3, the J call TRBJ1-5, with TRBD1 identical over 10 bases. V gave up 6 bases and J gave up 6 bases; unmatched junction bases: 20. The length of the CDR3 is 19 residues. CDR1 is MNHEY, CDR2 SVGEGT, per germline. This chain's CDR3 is CASSPEPVLGTGASQPQHF. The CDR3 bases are TGTGCCAGCAGCCCAGAACCGGTGCTCGGGACAGGGGCAAGTCAGCCCCAGCATTTT.

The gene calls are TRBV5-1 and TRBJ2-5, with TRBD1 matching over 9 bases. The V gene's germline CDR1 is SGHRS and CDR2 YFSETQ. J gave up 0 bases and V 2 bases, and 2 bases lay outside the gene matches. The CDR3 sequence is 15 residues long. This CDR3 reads CASSLGTGYQETQYF. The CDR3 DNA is TGCGCCAGCAGCTTAGGGACAGGGTACCAAGAGACCCAGTACTTC.

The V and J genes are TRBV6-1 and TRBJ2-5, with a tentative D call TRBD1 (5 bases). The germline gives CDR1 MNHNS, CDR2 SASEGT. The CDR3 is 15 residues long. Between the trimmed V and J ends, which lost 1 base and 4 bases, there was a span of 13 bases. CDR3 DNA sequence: TGTGCCAGCAGTGAAGGCCGGCAGGGTGGAGAGACCCAGTACTTC. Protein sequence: CASSEGRQGGETQYF.

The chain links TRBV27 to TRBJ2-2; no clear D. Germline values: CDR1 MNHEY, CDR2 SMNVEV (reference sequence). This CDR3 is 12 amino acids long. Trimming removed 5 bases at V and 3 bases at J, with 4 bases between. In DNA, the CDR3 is TGTGCCAGCAGTCTTGACACCGGGGAGCTGTTTTTT. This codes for CASSLDTGELFF.

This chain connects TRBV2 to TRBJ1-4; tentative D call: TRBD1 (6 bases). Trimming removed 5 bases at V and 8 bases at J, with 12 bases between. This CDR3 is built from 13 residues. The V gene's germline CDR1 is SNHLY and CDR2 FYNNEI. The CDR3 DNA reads TGTGCCAGCAGTCCGACAGGCCTGGAAAAACTGTTTTTT. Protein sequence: CASSPTGLEKLFF. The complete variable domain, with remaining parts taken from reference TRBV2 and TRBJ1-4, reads EPEVTQTPSHQVTQMGQEVILRCVPISNHLYFYWYRQILGQKVEFLVSFYNNEISEKSEIFDDQFSVERPDGSNFTLKIRSTKLEDSAMYFCASSPTGLEKLFFGSGTQLSVL.

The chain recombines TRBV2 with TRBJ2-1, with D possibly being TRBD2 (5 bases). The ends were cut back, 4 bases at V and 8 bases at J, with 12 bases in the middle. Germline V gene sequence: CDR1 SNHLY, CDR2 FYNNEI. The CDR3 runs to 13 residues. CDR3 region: CASSVGGWDEQFF. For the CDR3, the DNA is TGTGCCAGCAGTGTTGGAGGATGGGATGAGCAGTTCTTC. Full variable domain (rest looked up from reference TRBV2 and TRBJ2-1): EPEVTQTPSHQVTQMGQEVILRCVPISNHLYFYWYRQILGQKVEFLVSFYNNEISEKSEIFDDQFSVERPDGSNFTLKIRSTKLEDSAMYFCASSVGGWDEQFFGPGTRLTVL.

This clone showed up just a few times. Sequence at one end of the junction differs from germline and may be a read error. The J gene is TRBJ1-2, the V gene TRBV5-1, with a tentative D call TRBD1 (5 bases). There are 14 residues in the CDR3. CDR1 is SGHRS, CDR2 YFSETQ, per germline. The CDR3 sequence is CASSRGLGGGESRF. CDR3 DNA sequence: TGCGCCAGCAGCCGGGGGTTGGGAGGAGGAGAGTCAAGGTTC.

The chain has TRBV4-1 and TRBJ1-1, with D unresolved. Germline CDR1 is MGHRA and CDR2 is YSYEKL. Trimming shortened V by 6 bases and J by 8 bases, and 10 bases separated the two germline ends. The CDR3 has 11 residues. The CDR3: CASRQLQEAFF. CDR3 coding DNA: TGCGCCAGCAGACAATTACAGGAAGCTTTCTTT.

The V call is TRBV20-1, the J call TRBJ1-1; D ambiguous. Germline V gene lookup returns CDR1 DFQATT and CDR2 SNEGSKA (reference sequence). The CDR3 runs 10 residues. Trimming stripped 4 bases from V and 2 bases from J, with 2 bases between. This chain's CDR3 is CSAINTEAFF. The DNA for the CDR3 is TGCAGTGCTATAAACACTGAAGCTTTCTTT.

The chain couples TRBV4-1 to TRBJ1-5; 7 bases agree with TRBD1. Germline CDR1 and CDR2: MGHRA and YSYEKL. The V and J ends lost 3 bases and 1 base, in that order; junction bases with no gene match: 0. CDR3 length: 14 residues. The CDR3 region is CASSQTGSNQPQHF. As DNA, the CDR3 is TGCGCCAGCAGCCAGACAGGGAGCAATCAGCCCCAGCATTTT.

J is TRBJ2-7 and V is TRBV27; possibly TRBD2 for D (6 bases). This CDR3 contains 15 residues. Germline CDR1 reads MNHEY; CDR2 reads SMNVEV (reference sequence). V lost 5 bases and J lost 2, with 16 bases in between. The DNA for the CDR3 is TGTGCCAGCAGTATAAGACTAGGAGCCGCCTACGAGCAGTACTTC. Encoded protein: CASSIRLGAAYEQYF.